This T cell receptor (beta chain) was retrieved from a study of cytomegalovirus exposure and HLA in healthy donors. Study-wide points: Available immune exposure information covered CMV serostatus only. There were several of the most significant clusters that appeared linked to common viral pathogens in a later analysis. For most TCR beta V segments, an earlier analysis put the productive rate at about 90% or about 30% of the time.

In its sample, this clone was seen a few times. Its antigen is currently unknown. PCR used 60 Vbeta primers and 13 Jbeta primers. Some clones are missing from TCRdb's copy, which holds only in-frame ones; the method was immunoSEQ multiplex PCR. The sample comprises nearly 80,000 clones, around 77% of which are singletons, and about 20% rests with the top ten. The CDR3 is 12 amino acids. V was pared by 5 bases and J by 8 bases, with 12 bases between. From germline, CDR1 is MNHEY and CDR2 SMNVEV (reference sequence). Source material: PBMCs. The genes are TRBV27 and TRBJ1-2; D possibly corresponds to TRBD1 (5 bases). This TCR was sampled from a woman aged 40 to 49 in good health and CMV-seropositive. CDR3 in DNA: TGTGCCAGCAGTAGGGACCTAGCGGGCTACACCTTC. Translated: CASSRDLAGYTF.